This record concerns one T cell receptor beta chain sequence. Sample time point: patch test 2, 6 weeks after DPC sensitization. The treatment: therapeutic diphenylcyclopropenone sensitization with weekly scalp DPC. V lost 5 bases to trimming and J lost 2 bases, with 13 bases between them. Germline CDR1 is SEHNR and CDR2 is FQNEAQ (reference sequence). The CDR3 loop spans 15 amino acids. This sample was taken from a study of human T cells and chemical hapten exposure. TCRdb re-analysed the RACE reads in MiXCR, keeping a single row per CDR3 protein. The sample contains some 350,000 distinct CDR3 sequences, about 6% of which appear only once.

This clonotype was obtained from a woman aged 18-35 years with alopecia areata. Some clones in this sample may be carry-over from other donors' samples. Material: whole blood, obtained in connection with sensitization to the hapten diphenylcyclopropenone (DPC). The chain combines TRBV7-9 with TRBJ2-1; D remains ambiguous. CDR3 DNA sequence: TGTGCCAGCAGCCCCCCCGGGTCCGCCTACAATGAGCAGTTCTTC. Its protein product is CASSPPGSAYNEQFF.